Included here is one T cell receptor (beta chain) sequence, with context. What it binds is not known. This CDR3 is built from 15 residues. Germline CDR1 and CDR2: SGHAT and FQDESV (reference sequence). Deletions cut 2 bases from V and 8 bases from J, with 16 bases between. Some clones are missing from TCRdb's copy, which holds only in-frame ones; the method was immunoSEQ multiplex PCR. The sample has 65,000 to 100,000 clones, 85% to 95% seen once; the top ten hold roughly 0.4%. The data were obtained in a study of graft-versus-host responses after intestinal transplantation. Study context: Recipients had transplants, and these were multivisceral, liver-intestinal, or isolated intestinal. Once they had received anti-thymocyte globulin induction, all recipients took tacrolimus and steroids for about 3 years. The study, taken as a whole, reports: High graft-versus-host to host-versus-graft clonal ratios were seen in allografts of patients with graft-donor T cell macrochimerism. GvH clones appeared in recipient marrow, some first in ileum or blood.

The chain couples TRBV11-1 to TRBJ2-1, with D possibly TRBD1 on 5 matching bases. This TCR derives from a human donor who was the organ donor for an intestinal transplant. This specimen was unstimulated CD8+ T cells sorted from spleen or lymph node cells, taken before transplant. In DNA, the CDR3 is TGTGCCAGCAGCTTAATCTCGCAGGGTGACGATGAGCAGTTCTTC. Translated: CASSLISQGDDEQFF.